The 7 T cell receptor beta chains presented below share a single source sample, sequenced in a study of human T cells and chemical hapten exposure. Specified time point: patch test 1, 2 weeks after DPC sensitization. The treatment was: therapeutic diphenylcyclopropenone sensitization with weekly scalp DPC. TCRdb used MiXCR to reprocess the RACE reads, holding one entry per CDR3 protein. Seen here are a few hundred thousand distinct CDR3 sequences, 4% to 5.5% observed once, and the top ten hold roughly 2.4%. The specimen comprised whole blood, sampled in connection with sensitization to the hapten diphenylcyclopropenone (DPC). The receptor source for this set is a woman aged 50 to 60 with alopecia areata. Some clones in this sample may be carry-over from other donors' samples.

In its sample, this clonotype was seen many times. This chain joins TRBV28 and TRBJ2-7; no clear D gene. Trimming removed 7 bases from V and 2 bases from J, with 12 bases in between. CDR3 size: 13 residues. The germline V gene encodes CDR1 MDHEN and CDR2 SYDVKM. The CDR3 here is CASIRQATYEQYF. The CDR3 nucleotides are TGTGCCAGCATAAGGCAGGCAACCTACGAGCAGTACTTC.

This clonotype was seen a few times. The J gene is TRBJ2-1, the V gene TRBV6-2 or TRBV6-3, with 12 bases matching TRBD2. Germline V gene data show CDR1 as MNHEY and CDR2 as SVGEGT. The CDR3 consists of 16 residues. V trimming: 6 bases; J trimming: 4 bases; junction bases outside the gene matches: 7. The CDR3 DNA sequence: TGTGCCAGCAGGGATACTAGCGGGAGGAAGTACAATGAGCAGTTCTTC. Protein: CASRDTSGRKYNEQFF.

In its sample, this clonotype was seen many times. The chain employs TRBV11-2 and TRBJ1-1, with D possibly being TRBD1 (6 bases). Between the trimmed V and J ends, which lost 5 bases and 4 bases, there was a span of 14 bases. This CDR3 contains 14 residues. Germline V gene lookup returns CDR1 SGHAT and CDR2 FQNNGV. The CDR3 reads CASSKGQSVTEAFF. As DNA, the CDR3 is TGTGCCAGCAGCAAAGGACAGTCCGTCACTGAAGCTTTCTTT.

Ten or more counts support this clonotype. V is TRBV6-6 and J is TRBJ2-1; D might be TRBD1 or TRBD2, each matching 5 bases. The CDR3 is 15 amino acids. CDR1 MNHNY and CDR2 SVGAGI come from the germline V gene (reference sequence). The V end was cut by 0 bases, the J end by 2 bases, with 8 bases between. The CDR3 nucleotides read TGTGCCAGCAGTTACTCGAGGGGACCCTACAATGAGCAGTTCTTC. This gives the protein CASSYSRGPYNEQFF.

This clonotype has just a few counts. This chain uses TRBV9 with TRBJ1-1; D is undetermined. This CDR3 comprises 15 residues. The V and J ends lost 0 bases and 0 bases respectively, with 9 bases between them. Germline-derived CDR1 and CDR2 are SGDLS and YYNGEE. The CDR3 sequence: CASSVGGEVNTEAFF. CDR3 nucleotides: TGTGCCAGCAGCGTAGGAGGAGAGGTGAACACTGAAGCTTTCTTT.

The V call is TRBV7-2, the J call TRBJ2-6; D ambiguous. The CDR3 totals 17 residues. V shed 1 base and J shed 3 bases, with 13 bases lying between them. Germline assignment: CDR1 SGHTA and CDR2 FQGNSA. The CDR3 nucleotides read TGTGCCAGCAGCTTAGGGGGTGGCCGTGGTGGGGCCAACGTCCTGACTTTC. Translating it yields CASSLGGGRGGANVLTF.

The sample holds many counts of this clonotype. The chain is built from TRBV6-5 and TRBJ2-1; 13 bases map to TRBD2. Looked up from germline, CDR1 is MNHEY and CDR2 is SVGAGI. This CDR3 has 16 amino acids. Trimming removed 4 bases from V and 7 bases from J; junction bases left unmatched: 7. The CDR3 sequence: CASSSRLAGGVNEQFF. CDR3 nucleotide sequence: TGTGCCAGCAGTTCTCGACTAGCGGGAGGTGTAAATGAGCAGTTCTTC.